This TCR beta chain came from a study of T cells in women clearing cervical HPV infection. The table came from immunoSEQ multiplex PCR; TCRdb's copy has only in-frame clones and leaves some out. The repertoire shows 30,000 to 40,000 clones; the top ten hold approximately 6.6%. The V end was cut by 1 base, the J end by 4 bases, with 16 bases between. The CDR3 spans 16 residues. The germline CDR1 and CDR2 sequences are SNHLY and FYNNEI. With regard to this clone: The read halts 3 residues ahead of the CDR3 end, with the missing end drawn from the germline J gene.

This receptor was obtained from a woman between 18 and 75 years old with a cervical HPV16 infection that either progressed to CIN3+ or cleared (not recorded which). This sequence joins TRBV2 and TRBJ1-1; no firm D call. Sequencing was performed on blood buffy coat. The CDR3: CASSEGPPTAGTEAFF. CDR3 DNA, as far as it was read: TGTGCCAGCAGTGAAGGTCCCCCGACCGCGGGCACTGAA.